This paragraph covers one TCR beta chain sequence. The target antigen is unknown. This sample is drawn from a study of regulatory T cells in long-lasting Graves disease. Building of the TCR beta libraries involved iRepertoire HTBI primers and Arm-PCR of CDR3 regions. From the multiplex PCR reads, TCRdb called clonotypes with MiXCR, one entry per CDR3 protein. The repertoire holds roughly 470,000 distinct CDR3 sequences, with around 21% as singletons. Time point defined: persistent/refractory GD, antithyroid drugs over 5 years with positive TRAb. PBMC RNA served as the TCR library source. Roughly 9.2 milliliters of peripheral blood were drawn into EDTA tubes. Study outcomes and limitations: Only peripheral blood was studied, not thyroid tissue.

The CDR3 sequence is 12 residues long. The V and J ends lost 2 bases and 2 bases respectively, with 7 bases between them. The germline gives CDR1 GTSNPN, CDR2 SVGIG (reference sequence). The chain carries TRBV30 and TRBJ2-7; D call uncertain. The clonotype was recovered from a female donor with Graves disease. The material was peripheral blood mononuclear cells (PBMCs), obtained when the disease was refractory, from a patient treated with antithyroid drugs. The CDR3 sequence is CAWSQRTYEQYF. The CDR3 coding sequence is TGTGCCTGGAGTCAAAGGACCTACGAGCAGTACTTC.